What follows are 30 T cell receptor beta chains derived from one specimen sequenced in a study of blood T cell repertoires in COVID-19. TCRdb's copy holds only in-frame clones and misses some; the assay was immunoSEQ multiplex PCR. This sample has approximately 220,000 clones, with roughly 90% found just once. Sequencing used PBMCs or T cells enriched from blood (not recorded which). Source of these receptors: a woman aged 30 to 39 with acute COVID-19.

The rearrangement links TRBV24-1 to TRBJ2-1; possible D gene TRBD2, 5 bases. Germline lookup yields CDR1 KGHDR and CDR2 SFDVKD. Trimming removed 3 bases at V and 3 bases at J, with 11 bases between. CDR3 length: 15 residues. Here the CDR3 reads CATSDAADYYNEQFF. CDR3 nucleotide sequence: TGTGCCACCAGTGATGCCGCTGACTACTACAATGAGCAGTTCTTC.

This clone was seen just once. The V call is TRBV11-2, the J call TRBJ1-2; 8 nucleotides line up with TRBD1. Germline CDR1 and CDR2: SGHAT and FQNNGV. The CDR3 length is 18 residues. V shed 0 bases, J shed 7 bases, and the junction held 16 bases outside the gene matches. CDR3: CASSLDAGGLKAGGGYTF. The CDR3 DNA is TGTGCCAGCAGCTTAGACGCAGGGGGCTTAAAGGCCGGCGGTGGCTACACCTTC.

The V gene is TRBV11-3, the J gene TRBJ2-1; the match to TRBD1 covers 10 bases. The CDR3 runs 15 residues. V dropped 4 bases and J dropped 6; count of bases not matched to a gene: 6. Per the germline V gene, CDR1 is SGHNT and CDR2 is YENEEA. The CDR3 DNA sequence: TGTGCCAGCAGCTCGCCCCGGGACAGGGGCAATGAGCAGTTCTTC. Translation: CASSSPRDRGNEQFF.

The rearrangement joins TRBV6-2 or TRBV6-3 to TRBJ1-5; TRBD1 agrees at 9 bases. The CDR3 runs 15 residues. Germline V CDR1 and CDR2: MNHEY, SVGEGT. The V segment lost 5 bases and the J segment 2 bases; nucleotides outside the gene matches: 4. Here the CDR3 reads CASSTGQGGNQPQHF. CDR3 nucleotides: TGTGCCAGCAGTACGGGACAGGGTGGCAATCAGCCCCAGCATTTT.

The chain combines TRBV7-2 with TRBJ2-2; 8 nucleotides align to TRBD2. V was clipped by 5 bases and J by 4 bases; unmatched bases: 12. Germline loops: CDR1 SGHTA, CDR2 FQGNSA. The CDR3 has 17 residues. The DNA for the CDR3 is TGTGCCAGCAGCCCCCCTGGAGCGGGGGTTTCCACCGGGGAGCTGTTTTTT. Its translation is CASSPPGAGVSTGELFF.

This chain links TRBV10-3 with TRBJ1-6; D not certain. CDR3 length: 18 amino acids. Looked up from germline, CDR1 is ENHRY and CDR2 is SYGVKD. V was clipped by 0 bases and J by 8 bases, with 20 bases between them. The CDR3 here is CAISESGVRLSTYSPLHF. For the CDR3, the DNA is TGTGCCATCAGTGAGTCTGGTGTCAGATTAAGTACCTATTCACCCCTCCACTTT.

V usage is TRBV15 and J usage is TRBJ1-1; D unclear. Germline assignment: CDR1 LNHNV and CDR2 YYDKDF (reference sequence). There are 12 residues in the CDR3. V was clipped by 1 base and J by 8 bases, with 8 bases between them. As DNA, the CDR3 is TGTGCCACCAGCAGAGGAGGGCCGGAAGCTTTCTTT. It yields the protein CATSRGGPEAFF.

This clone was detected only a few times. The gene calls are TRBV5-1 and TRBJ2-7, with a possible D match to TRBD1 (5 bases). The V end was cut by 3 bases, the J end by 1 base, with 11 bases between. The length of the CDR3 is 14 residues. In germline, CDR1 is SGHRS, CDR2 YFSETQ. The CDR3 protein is CASSSRVSSYEQYF. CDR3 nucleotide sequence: TGCGCCAGCAGCTCCAGGGTCAGTTCCTACGAGCAGTACTTC.

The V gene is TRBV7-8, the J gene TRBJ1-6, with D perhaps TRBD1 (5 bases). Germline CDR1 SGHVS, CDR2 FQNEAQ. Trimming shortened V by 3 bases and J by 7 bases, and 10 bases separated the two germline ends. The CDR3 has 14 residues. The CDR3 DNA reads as TGTGCCAGCAGCTTGGTAGGGGAAAATTCACCCCTCCACTTT. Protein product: CASSLVGENSPLHF.

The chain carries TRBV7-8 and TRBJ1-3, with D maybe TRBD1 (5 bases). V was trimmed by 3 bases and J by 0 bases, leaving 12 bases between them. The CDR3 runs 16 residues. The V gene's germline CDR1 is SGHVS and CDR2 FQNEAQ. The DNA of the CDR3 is TGTGCCAGCAGCTTGGCCGGGGGGGTCTCTGGAAACACCATATATTTT. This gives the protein CASSLAGGVSGNTIYF.

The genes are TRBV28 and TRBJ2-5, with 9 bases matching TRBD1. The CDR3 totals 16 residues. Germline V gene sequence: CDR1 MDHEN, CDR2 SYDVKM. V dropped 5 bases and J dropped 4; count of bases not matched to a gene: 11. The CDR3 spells CASSPTDRGGSETQYF. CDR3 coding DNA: TGTGCCAGCAGTCCCACGGACAGGGGAGGGTCAGAGACCCAGTACTTC.

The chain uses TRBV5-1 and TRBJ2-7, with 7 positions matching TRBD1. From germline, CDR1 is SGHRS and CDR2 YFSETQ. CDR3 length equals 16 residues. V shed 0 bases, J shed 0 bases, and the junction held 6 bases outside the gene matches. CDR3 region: CASSLASDRRSYEQYF. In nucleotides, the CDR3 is TGCGCCAGCAGCTTGGCCTCGGACAGGCGCTCCTACGAGCAGTACTTC.

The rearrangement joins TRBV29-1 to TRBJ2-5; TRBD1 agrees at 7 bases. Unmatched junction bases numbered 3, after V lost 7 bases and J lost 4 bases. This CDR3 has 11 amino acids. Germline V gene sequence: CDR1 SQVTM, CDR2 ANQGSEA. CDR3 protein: CSGWTGETQYF. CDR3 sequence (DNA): TGCAGCGGCTGGACAGGAGAGACCCAGTACTTC.

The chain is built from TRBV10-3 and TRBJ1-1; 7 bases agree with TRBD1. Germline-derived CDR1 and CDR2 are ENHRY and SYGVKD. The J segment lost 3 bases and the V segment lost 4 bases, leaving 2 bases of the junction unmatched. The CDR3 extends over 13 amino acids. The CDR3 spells CAISGGGYTEAFF. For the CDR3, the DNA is TGTGCCATCAGTGGAGGGGGCTACACTGAAGCTTTCTTT.

The chain's CDR3 is CASSRDRESDTQYF. The DNA for the CDR3 is TGTGCCAGCAGCAGGGACAGGGAATCAGATACGCAGTATTTT. The J gene is TRBJ2-3, the V gene TRBV6-5; 9 nucleotides align to TRBD1. This CDR3 is 14 amino acids long. V lost 6 bases to trimming and J lost 4 bases; unmatched junction nucleotides: 5. Germline CDR1 is MNHEY and CDR2 is SVGAGI.

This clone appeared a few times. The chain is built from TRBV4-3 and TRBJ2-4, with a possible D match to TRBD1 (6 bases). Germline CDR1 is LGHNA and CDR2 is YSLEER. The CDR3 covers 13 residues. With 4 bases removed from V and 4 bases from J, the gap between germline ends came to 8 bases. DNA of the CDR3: TGCGCCAGCAGCCGGACAGCGAAAAACATTCAGTACTTC. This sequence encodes CASSRTAKNIQYF.

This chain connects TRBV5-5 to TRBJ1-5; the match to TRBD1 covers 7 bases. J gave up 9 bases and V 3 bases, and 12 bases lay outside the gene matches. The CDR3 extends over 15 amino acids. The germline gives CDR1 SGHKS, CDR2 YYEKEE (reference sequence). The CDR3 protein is CASSWTGAGGWPQHF. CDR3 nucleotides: TGTGCCAGCAGCTGGACTGGAGCAGGGGGGTGGCCCCAGCATTTT.

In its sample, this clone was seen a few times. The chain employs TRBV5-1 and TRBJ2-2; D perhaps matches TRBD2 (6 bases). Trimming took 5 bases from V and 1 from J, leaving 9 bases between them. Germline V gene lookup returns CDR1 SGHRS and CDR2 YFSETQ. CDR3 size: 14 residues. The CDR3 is CASRSGENTGELFF. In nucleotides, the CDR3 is TGCGCCAGCAGATCGGGGGAGAACACCGGGGAGCTGTTTTTT.

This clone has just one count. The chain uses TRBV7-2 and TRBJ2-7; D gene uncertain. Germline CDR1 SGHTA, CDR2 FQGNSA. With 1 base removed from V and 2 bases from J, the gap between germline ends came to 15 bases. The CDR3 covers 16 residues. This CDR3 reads CASSLDEASYPYEQYF. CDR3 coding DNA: TGTGCCAGCAGCTTAGACGAGGCGTCCTACCCCTACGAGCAGTACTTC.

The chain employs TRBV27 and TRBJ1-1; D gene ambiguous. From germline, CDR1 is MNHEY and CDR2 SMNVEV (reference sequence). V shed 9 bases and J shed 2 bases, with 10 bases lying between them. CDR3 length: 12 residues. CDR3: CASTGKNTEAFF. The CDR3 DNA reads TGTGCCAGTACGGGGAAAAACACTGAAGCTTTCTTT.

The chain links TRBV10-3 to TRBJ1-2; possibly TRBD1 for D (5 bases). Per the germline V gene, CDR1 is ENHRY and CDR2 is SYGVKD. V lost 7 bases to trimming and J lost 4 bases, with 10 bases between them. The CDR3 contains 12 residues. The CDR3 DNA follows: TGTGCCATCAAGGGGACTGTCTATGGCTACACCTTC. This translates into CAIKGTVYGYTF.

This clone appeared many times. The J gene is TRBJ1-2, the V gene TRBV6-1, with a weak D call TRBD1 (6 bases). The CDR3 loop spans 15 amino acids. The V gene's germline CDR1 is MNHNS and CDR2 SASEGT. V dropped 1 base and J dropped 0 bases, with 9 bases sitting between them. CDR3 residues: CASSEGTGPNYGYTF. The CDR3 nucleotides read TGTGCCAGCAGTGAAGGAACAGGGCCTAACTATGGCTACACCTTC.

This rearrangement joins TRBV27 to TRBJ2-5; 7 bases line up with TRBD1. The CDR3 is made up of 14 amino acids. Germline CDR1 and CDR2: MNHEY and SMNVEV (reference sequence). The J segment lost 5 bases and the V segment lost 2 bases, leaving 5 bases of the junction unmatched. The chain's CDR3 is CASSLGQAGETQYF. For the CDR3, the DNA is TGTGCCAGCAGTTTAGGACAGGCCGGGGAGACCCAGTACTTC.

The CDR3 loop reads CASSLVASTGELFF. CDR3 nucleotide sequence: TGTGCCAGCAGCTTAGTAGCTAGCACCGGGGAGCTGTTTTTT. The chain joins TRBV7-2 to TRBJ2-2; unclear D gene. CDR3 length: 14 residues. The V and J ends lost 1 base and 4 bases respectively, with 7 bases between them. Looked up from germline, CDR1 is SGHTA and CDR2 is FQGNSA.

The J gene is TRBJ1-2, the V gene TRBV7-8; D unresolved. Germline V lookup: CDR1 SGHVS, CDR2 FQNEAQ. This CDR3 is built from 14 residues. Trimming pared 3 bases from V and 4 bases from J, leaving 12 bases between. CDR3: CASSLFAGGYGYTF. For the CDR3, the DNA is TGTGCCAGCAGCTTGTTTGCAGGAGGCTATGGCTACACCTTC.

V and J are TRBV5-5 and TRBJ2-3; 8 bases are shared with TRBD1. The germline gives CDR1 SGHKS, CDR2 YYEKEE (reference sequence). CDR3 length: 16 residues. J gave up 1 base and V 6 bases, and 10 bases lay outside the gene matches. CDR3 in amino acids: CASNNDPGQGTDTQYF. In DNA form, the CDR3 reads TGTGCCAGCAACAATGACCCGGGACAGGGCACAGATACGCAGTATTTT.

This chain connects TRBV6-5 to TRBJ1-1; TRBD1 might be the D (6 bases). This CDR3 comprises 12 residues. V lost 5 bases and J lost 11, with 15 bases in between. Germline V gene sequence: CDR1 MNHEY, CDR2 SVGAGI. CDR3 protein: CASSPNQGRAFF. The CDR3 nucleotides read TGTGCCAGCAGTCCGAATCAGGGGCGGGCTTTCTTT.

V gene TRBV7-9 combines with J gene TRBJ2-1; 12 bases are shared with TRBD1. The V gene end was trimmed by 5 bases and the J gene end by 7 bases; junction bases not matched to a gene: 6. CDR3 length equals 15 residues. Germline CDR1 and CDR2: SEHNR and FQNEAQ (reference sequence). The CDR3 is CASSTGTGGWNEQFF. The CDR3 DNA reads TGTGCCAGCAGCACCGGGACAGGGGGCTGGAATGAGCAGTTCTTC.

The CDR3 is CASDSADNEQFF. The DNA of the CDR3 is TGTGCCAGTGACTCCGCGGACAATGAGCAGTTCTTC. The chain carries TRBV19 and TRBJ2-1; D gene ambiguous. The CDR3 covers 12 residues. CDR1 is LNHDA and CDR2 is SQIVND in the germline V gene (reference sequence). The ends were cut back, 8 bases at V and 5 bases at J, with 10 bases in the middle.

This CDR3 reads CASSQEAGGYGDSPLHF. CDR3 sequence (DNA): TGCGCCAGCAGCCAAGAAGCGGGGGGTTATGGGGATTCACCCCTCCACTTT. The genes are TRBV4-3 and TRBJ1-6, with D possibly being TRBD1 (5 bases). Germline values: CDR1 LGHNA, CDR2 YSLEER. The V end lost 0 bases, the J end lost 8 bases, and 17 bases lay between the germline ends. The CDR3 runs to 17 residues.